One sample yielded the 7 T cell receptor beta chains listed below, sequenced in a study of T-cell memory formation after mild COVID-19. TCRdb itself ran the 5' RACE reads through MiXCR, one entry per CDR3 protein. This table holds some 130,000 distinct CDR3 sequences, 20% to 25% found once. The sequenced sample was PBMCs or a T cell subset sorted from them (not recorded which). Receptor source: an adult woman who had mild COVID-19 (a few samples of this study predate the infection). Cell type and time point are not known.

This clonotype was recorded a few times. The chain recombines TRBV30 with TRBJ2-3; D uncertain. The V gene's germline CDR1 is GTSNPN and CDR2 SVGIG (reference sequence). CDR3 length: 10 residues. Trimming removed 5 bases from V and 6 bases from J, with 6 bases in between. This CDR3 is CAWRRDTQYF. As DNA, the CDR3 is TGTGCCTGGCGACGGGATACGCAGTATTTT.

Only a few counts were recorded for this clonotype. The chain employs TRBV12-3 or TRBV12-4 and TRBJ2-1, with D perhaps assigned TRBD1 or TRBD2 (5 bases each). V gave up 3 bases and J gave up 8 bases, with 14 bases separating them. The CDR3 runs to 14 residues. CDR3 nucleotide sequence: TGTGCCAGCAGTTTGATGGGGGAGTTCTATGAGCAGTTCTTC. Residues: CASSLMGEFYEQFF.

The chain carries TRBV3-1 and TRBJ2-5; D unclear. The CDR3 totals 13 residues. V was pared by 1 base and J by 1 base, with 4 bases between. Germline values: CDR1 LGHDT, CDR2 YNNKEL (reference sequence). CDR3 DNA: TGTGCCAGCAGCCAAGTTTCCCAAGAGACCCAGTACTTC. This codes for CASSQVSQETQYF.

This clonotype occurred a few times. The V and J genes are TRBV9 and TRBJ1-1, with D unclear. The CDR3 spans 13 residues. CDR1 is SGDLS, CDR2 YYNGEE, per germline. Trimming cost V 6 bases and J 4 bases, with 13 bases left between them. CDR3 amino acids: CASTYLSSTEAFF. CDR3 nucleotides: TGTGCCAGCACCTATCTTAGTAGCACTGAAGCTTTCTTT. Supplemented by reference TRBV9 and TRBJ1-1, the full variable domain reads DSGVTQTPKHLITATGQRVTLRCSPRSGDLSVYWYQQSLDQGLQFLIQYYNGEERAKGNILERFSAQQFPDLHSELNLSSLELGDSALYFCASTYLSSTEAFFGQGTRLTVV.

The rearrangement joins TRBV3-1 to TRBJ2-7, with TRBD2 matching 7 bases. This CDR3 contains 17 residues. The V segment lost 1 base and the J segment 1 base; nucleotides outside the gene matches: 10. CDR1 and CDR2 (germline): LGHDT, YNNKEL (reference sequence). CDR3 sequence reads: CASSQGRAGVRSYEQYF. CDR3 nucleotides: TGTGCCAGCAGCCAAGGTAGGGCGGGAGTCCGGTCCTACGAGCAGTACTTC.

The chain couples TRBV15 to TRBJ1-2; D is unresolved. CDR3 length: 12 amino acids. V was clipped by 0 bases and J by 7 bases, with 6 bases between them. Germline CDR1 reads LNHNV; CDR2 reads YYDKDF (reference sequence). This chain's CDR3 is CATSRDLGGYTF. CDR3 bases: TGTGCCACCAGCAGAGATTTGGGTGGCTACACCTTC.

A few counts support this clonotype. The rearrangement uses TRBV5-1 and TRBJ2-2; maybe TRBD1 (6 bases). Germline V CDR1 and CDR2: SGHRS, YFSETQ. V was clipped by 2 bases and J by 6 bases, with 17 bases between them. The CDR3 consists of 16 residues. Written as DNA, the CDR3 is TGCGCCAGCAGCTTTGGTTCTGACTGGGGGCCCGGGGAGCTGTTTTTT. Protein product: CASSFGSDWGPGELFF.